This TCR beta chain appears in the sequencing data of a study of CD8 T cells in Susac syndrome. An input of 0.5 to 1 ug of RNA was subjected to reverse transcription using random hexamers. Via MiXCR, TCRdb re-called the immunoSEQ multiplex PCR reads, giving one row per CDR3 protein. The sample lists under 200,000 distinct CDR3 sequences; roughly 95% were seen once. V lost 3 bases to trimming and J lost 4 bases; unmatched junction nucleotides: 7. This CDR3 has 15 residues. CDR1 is SNHLY, CDR2 FYNNEI, per germline. This chain joins TRBV2 and TRBJ2-3; TRBD2 matches at 7 bases. This clonotype originated in a human donor with multiple sclerosis. Material: CD8+ T cells from PBMCs. The CDR3 protein is CASSDEGGPSDTQYF. CDR3 in DNA: TGTGCCAGCAGTGACGAGGGAGGGCCCTCAGATACGCAGTATTTT.